This T cell receptor (beta chain) came from a study of blood T cell repertoires in COVID-19. Deletions cut 4 bases from V and 1 base from J, with 2 bases between. The CDR3 has 13 residues. The V gene's germline CDR1 is LGHNT and CDR2 FRNRAP. Repertoires were generated with immunoSEQ multiplex PCR, while TCRdb's copy carries only in-frame clones and drops some. The data show 270,000 or so clones, about 81% seen once. This receptor was identified in a human donor with COVID-19, enrolled during active disease. The donor label of this sample is uncertain. The genes are TRBV12-5 and TRBJ2-6; D gene uncertain. Input material: peripheral blood. CDR3: CASGSSGANVLTF. CDR3 coding DNA: TGTGCTAGTGGTTCGTCTGGGGCCAACGTCCTGACTTTC.